One and the same sample provided the 29 T cell receptor beta chains below, sequenced in a study of human T cells and chemical hapten exposure. The time point: patch test 1, 2 weeks after DPC sensitization. Stated treatment: therapeutic diphenylcyclopropenone sensitization with weekly scalp DPC. TCRdb itself ran the RACE reads through MiXCR, one entry per CDR3 protein. The table lists around 120,000 distinct CDR3 sequences, about an eighth of them singletons. This material consisted of whole blood, taken in connection with sensitization to the hapten diphenylcyclopropenone (DPC). Every receptor here comes from a man aged 18 to 30 with alopecia areata. Some clones in this sample may be carry-over from other donors' samples.

The genes are TRBV7-9 and TRBJ1-1; D not certain. The V end lost 0 bases, the J end lost 0 bases, and 8 bases lay between the germline ends. Germline CDR1 and CDR2: SEHNR and FQNEAQ (reference sequence). The CDR3 runs 15 residues. The DNA of the CDR3 is TGTGCCAGCAGCTTAGCGGAGGGAATGAACACTGAAGCTTTCTTT. As protein: CASSLAEGMNTEAFF. Full variable domain (missing parts from reference TRBV7-9 and TRBJ1-1): DTGVSQNPRHKITKRGQNVTFRCDPISEHNRLYWYRQTLGQGPEFLTYFQNEAQLEKSRLLSDRFSAERPKGSFSTLEIQRTEQGDSAMYLCASSLAEGMNTEAFFGQGTRLTVV.

This clonotype was detected many times. This chain uses TRBV10-3 with TRBJ2-7, with a tentative D call TRBD2 (5 bases). V was cut by 6 bases and J by 0 bases, with 6 bases left in between. The CDR3 is made up of 12 amino acids. Germline CDR1 reads ENHRY; CDR2 reads SYGVKD. CDR3 in amino acids: CAIRRDSYEQYF. The CDR3 DNA sequence: TGTGCCATCAGGAGGGACTCCTACGAGCAGTACTTC.

In this sample, this clonotype turned up a few times. This chain uses TRBV20-1 with TRBJ1-5; possibly TRBD1 for D (5 bases). The germline V gene has CDR1 DFQATT and CDR2 SNEGSKA (reference sequence). The ends were cut back, 6 bases at V and 1 base at J, with 13 bases in the middle. There are 14 residues in the CDR3. DNA for the CDR3: TGCAGTGCCGCGCGGGACCTCAGCAATCAGCCCCAGCATTTT. It codes for CSAARDLSNQPQHF.

This chain links TRBV3-1 with TRBJ2-1; 9 nucleotides agree with TRBD1. The CDR3 sequence is 15 residues long. V lost 4 bases, J lost 2 bases, and 3 bases stayed unmatched. CDR1 is LGHDT and CDR2 is YNNKEL in the germline V gene (reference sequence). This CDR3 is CASSLTGGTYNEQFF. The CDR3 nucleotides are TGTGCCAGCAGCCTAACAGGGGGCACCTACAATGAGCAGTTCTTC.

The genes are TRBV5-5 and TRBJ1-1; D is unresolved. This CDR3 is built from 15 residues. Germline V gives CDR1 SGHKS, CDR2 YYEKEE (reference sequence). Trimming pared 0 bases from V and 3 bases from J, leaving 12 bases between. The CDR3 sequence: CASSLAHSEYTEAFF. In nucleotides, the CDR3 is TGTGCCAGCAGCTTGGCCCACAGTGAATACACTGAAGCTTTCTTT.

This clonotype was detected only a few times. This chain uses TRBV18 with TRBJ2-7; D ambiguous. This CDR3 contains 14 residues. V gave up 8 bases and J gave up 4 bases, with 18 bases separating them. Germline V lookup: CDR1 KGHSH, CDR2 LQKENI. The CDR3 loop reads CASRTDEGGYEQYV. CDR3 nucleotide sequence: TGTGCCAGCCGAACGGACGAAGGCGGATACGAGCAGTACGTC.

This clonotype was seen a handful of times. This rearrangement joins TRBV6-1 to TRBJ2-1; D may match TRBD1 or TRBD2 (5 bases each). Per germline, CDR1 MNHNS and CDR2 SASEGT. CDR3 length: 16 amino acids. Trimming cost V 3 bases and J 5 bases, with 17 bases left between them. CDR3 nucleotide sequence: TGTGCCAGCAGTGACCCGCTCCGGGACCCTCACAATGAGCAGTTCTTC. This translates into CASSDPLRDPHNEQFF.

The J gene is TRBJ2-7, the V gene TRBV5-5, with 9 positions matching TRBD1. This CDR3 region has 14 residues. Trimming cost V 3 bases and J 11 bases; bases outside gene matches: 12. Germline-derived CDR1 and CDR2 are SGHKS and YYEKEE (reference sequence). CDR3 sequence reads: CASSWGTGGYLKYV. DNA of the CDR3: TGTGCCAGCAGCTGGGGTACAGGGGGCTACCTTAAGTACGTC.

For the CDR3, the DNA is TGTGCCAGCCTCCGCCCCGGGGATCCCACAGATACGCAGTATTTT. Translating it yields CASLRPGDPTDTQYF. The gene calls are TRBV6-5 and TRBJ2-3; tentatively, D is TRBD2 (5 bases). V dropped 8 bases and J dropped 2 bases, with 17 bases sitting between them. The CDR3 consists of 15 residues. Germline CDR1 and CDR2: MNHEY and SVGAGI.

The DNA for the CDR3 is TGCGCCAGCAGCCAAGTTCTGGCCAGCAGCACAGATACGCAGTATTTT. It is translated as CASSQVLASSTDTQYF. This rearrangement joins TRBV4-1 to TRBJ2-3; D remains ambiguous. CDR1 and CDR2 from the germline V gene are MGHRA and YSYEKL. This CDR3 contains 16 residues. Trimming took 1 base from V and 0 from J, leaving 11 bases between them.

The chain couples TRBV23-1 to TRBJ2-4; D is possibly TRBD1 (5 bases). TRBV23-1 is an open reading frame, and its role is uncertain. The CDR3 consists of 16 residues. Trimming removed 4 bases at V and 3 bases at J, with 16 bases between. The CDR3 coding sequence is TGCGCCAGCAGTCTCACGACAGTTGCTTTCAAAAACATTCAGTACTTC. Translation: CASSLTTVAFKNIQYF.

This clonotype was observed many times. The rearrangement uses TRBV12-3 or TRBV12-4 and TRBJ2-1, with unresolved D. The V and J ends lost 6 bases and 6 bases respectively, with 15 bases between them. The CDR3 is 14 amino acids. The CDR3 loop reads CASSFGPKTNEQFF. The CDR3 region has the DNA TGTGCCAGCAGCTTCGGGCCGAAAACCAATGAGCAGTTCTTC.

V usage is TRBV5-6 and J usage is TRBJ2-3; no definite D call. V shed 0 bases and J shed 7 bases, with 6 bases lying between them. Germline assignment: CDR1 SGHDT and CDR2 YYEEEE. The CDR3 sequence is 12 residues long. The CDR3: CASSLGSYTQYF. DNA of the CDR3: TGTGCCAGCAGCTTGGGCAGCTATACGCAGTATTTT.

The chain uses TRBV12-3 or TRBV12-4 and TRBJ1-3, with D unresolved. Trimming removed 6 bases at V and 6 bases at J, with 9 bases between. This CDR3 spans 12 amino acids. CDR3 protein: CASSFNTNTIYF. The CDR3 nucleotides are TGTGCCAGCAGCTTTAACACAAACACCATATATTTT.

This clonotype was observed a few times. The rearrangement joins TRBV27 to TRBJ1-5; D unclear. The V gene lost 3 bases and the J gene lost 9 bases, with 12 bases spanning the gap. The CDR3 is made up of 13 amino acids. Germline V gives CDR1 MNHEY, CDR2 SMNVEV (reference sequence). CDR3 loop: CASSFTGLVPQHF. CDR3 DNA sequence: TGTGCCAGCAGTTTTACCGGCTTGGTGCCCCAGCATTTT.

The rearrangement joins TRBV4-3 to TRBJ2-7; tentatively, D is TRBD1 (7 bases). CDR1 is LGHNA, CDR2 YSLEER, per germline. Trimming stripped 1 base from V and 4 bases from J, with 20 bases between. This CDR3 is 17 amino acids long. As DNA, the CDR3 is TGCGCCAGCAGCCAAGTCCACCTCAGGGGGGTCGGATACGAGCAGTACTTC. It translates to CASSQVHLRGVGYEQYF.

In this sample, this clonotype turned up many times. The V call is TRBV11-2, the J call TRBJ1-2; D possibly corresponds to TRBD1 (5 bases). Trimming shortened V by 3 bases and J by 10 bases, and 15 bases separated the two germline ends. Per germline, CDR1 SGHAT and CDR2 FQNNGV. CDR3 length: 13 residues. The CDR3 loop reads CASSLGLQRDYTF. CDR3 nucleotides: TGTGCCAGCAGCTTGGGACTTCAACGGGACTACACCTTC.

This clonotype appeared many times. This chain connects TRBV7-6 to TRBJ2-7, with 7 bases fitting TRBD1. This CDR3 contains 14 residues. Trimming at V came to 5 bases and at J to 2 bases, leaving 6 bases not matched to a gene. Germline V lookup: CDR1 SGHVS, CDR2 FNYEAQ. CDR3 DNA: TGTGCCAGCAGCCCTCCGGACAGGACCTACGAGCAGTACTTC. Encoded protein: CASSPPDRTYEQYF.

This clonotype has a handful of counts. The gene calls are TRBV5-6 and TRBJ2-7, with no clear D. Germline CDR1 and CDR2: SGHDT and YYEEEE. CDR3 size: 14 residues. The V gene lost 2 bases and the J gene lost 0 bases, with 9 bases spanning the gap. The CDR3 sequence: CASSFGRNSYEQYF. In nucleotides, the CDR3 is TGTGCCAGCAGCTTTGGGCGGAACTCCTACGAGCAGTACTTC.

The genes are TRBV11-2 and TRBJ2-3; possibly TRBD1 or TRBD2 for D (6 bases each). Between the trimmed V and J ends, which lost 1 base and 6 bases, there was a span of 20 bases. Germline lookup yields CDR1 SGHAT and CDR2 FQNNGV. This CDR3 comprises 17 residues. In DNA, the CDR3 is TGTGCCAGCAGCTTAGGCGGCGGGACACCCGACGGGGATACGCAGTATTTT. Translating gives CASSLGGGTPDGDTQYF. The whole variable domain, filled in from reference TRBV11-2 and TRBJ2-3, reads EAGVAQSPRYKIIEKRQSVAFWCNPISGHATLYWYQQILGQGPKLLIQFQNNGVVDDSQLPKDRFSAERLKGVDSTLKIQPAKLEDSAVYLCASSLGGGTPDGDTQYFGPGTRLTVL.

The genes are TRBV12-3 or TRBV12-4 and TRBJ2-1; the match to TRBD2 covers 10 bases. The CDR3 sequence is 16 residues long. Trimming took 7 bases from V and 9 from J; bases not matched to a gene: 15. CDR3 DNA: TGTGCCAGCACCTTAGGGGTGGCTAGCGGGGGAACTGAGCAGTTCTTC. Encoded protein: CASTLGVASGGTEQFF.

The chain links TRBV7-9 to TRBJ2-3; 12 nucleotides agree with TRBD1. CDR3 length equals 16 residues. Germline V gene data show CDR1 as SEHNR and CDR2 as FQNEAQ (reference sequence). V gave up 5 bases and J gave up 3 bases; unmatched junction bases: 6. DNA for the CDR3: TGTGCCAGCAGCCCGGGGACAGGGGGCGCGACAGATACGCAGTATTTT. Amino acid sequence: CASSPGTGGATDTQYF. Full variable domain (rest looked up from reference TRBV7-9 and TRBJ2-3): DTGVSQNPRHKITKRGQNVTFRCDPISEHNRLYWYRQTLGQGPEFLTYFQNEAQLEKSRLLSDRFSAERPKGSFSTLEIQRTEQGDSAMYLCASSPGTGGATDTQYFGPGTRLTVL.

This clonotype has more than one count but fewer than ten. The chain combines TRBV29-1 with TRBJ2-5; 8 bases line up with TRBD1. The V and J ends lost 2 bases and 7 bases, in that order; junction bases with no gene match: 9. The CDR3 runs 14 residues. The V gene's germline CDR1 is SQVTM and CDR2 ANQGSEA. The DNA for the CDR3 is TGCAGCGTTGAATTGCTACAGGGGGAAGGGACCCAGTACTTC. It yields the protein CSVELLQGEGTQYF.

This sequence joins TRBV4-3 and TRBJ2-7; tentatively, D is TRBD2 (5 bases). CDR3 length equals 15 residues. CDR1 is LGHNA and CDR2 is YSLEER in the germline V gene. Trimming cost V 1 base and J 2 bases, with 12 bases left between them. This CDR3 is CASSQAPGSPYEQYF. The CDR3 nucleotides are TGCGCCAGCAGCCAAGCTCCGGGAAGCCCCTACGAGCAGTACTTC.

This clonotype was seen only a few times. The chain carries TRBV7-2 and TRBJ1-4; D is ambiguous. This CDR3 has 13 amino acids. Germline lookup yields CDR1 SGHTA and CDR2 FQGNSA. Trimming pared 5 bases from V and 5 bases from J, leaving 9 bases between. The CDR3 region has the DNA TGTGCCAGCAGCACAGCTCGGAATGAAAAACTGTTTTTT. Residues: CASSTARNEKLFF. Full variable domain (outside the CDR3, taken from reference TRBV7-2 and TRBJ1-4): GAGVSQSPSNKVTEKGKDVELRCDPISGHTALYWYRQSLGQGLEFLIYFQGNSAPDKSGLPSDRFSAERTGGSVSTLTIQRTQQEDSAVYLCASSTARNEKLFFGSGTQLSVL.

This chain links TRBV7-9 with TRBJ2-5; D may be TRBD1 (5 bases). This CDR3 has 17 residues. The V end was cut by 1 base, the J end by 4 bases, with 19 bases between. Germline V gene lookup returns CDR1 SEHNR and CDR2 FQNEAQ (reference sequence). The CDR3 region has the DNA TGTGCCAGCAGCTTAGGTGGTGCAGGGTTACTGCGAGAGACCCAGTACTTC. Protein sequence: CASSLGGAGLLRETQYF.

The chain employs TRBV9 and TRBJ2-3; D not certain. Germline V gene sequence: CDR1 SGDLS, CDR2 YYNGEE. The CDR3 is made up of 12 amino acids. V was trimmed by 0 bases and J by 4 bases, leaving 3 bases between them. The CDR3 bases are TGTGCCAGCAGCGTAGCCGCAGATACGCAGTATTTT. It translates to CASSVAADTQYF. Based on the CDR3 plus reference TRBV9 and TRBJ2-3, the full variable domain is DSGVTQTPKHLITATGQRVTLRCSPRSGDLSVYWYQQSLDQGLQFLIQYYNGEERAKGNILERFSAQQFPDLHSELNLSSLELGDSALYFCASSVAADTQYFGPGTRLTVL.

A few counts support this clonotype. The chain joins TRBV9 to TRBJ1-4; D uncertain. CDR1 is SGDLS and CDR2 is YYNGEE in the germline V gene. The V end was cut by 7 bases, the J end by 2 bases, with 12 bases between. The CDR3 totals 14 residues. CDR3 sequence (DNA): TGTGCCAGCGGGTTTGAGGCGACTAATGAAAAACTGTTTTTT. It codes for CASGFEATNEKLFF.

This clonotype was counted many times. V usage is TRBV24-1 and J usage is TRBJ2-7; 8 bases line up with TRBD1. CDR3 size: 15 residues. The germline V gene has CDR1 KGHDR and CDR2 SFDVKD. Germline trimming cut 1 base from V and 3 bases from J; bases unmatched to any gene: 4. CDR3 in amino acids: CATSDFIGQGYEQYV. Written as DNA, the CDR3 is TGTGCCACCAGTGATTTTATCGGACAGGGCTACGAGCAGTACGTC.